This TCR beta chain is from a study of radiotherapy plus CTLA-4 blockade in lung cancer. About the research overall: Objective responses occurred in about a sixth of patients; 25% to 35% had disease control. Study-wide results and limits: In blood, after radiotherapy plus ipilimumab, tumor-derived TCR clones expanded.

The sample holds one count of this clone. Its specificity is not known. Method: immunoSEQ multiplex PCR; TCRdb's copy keeps in-frame clones and lacks some. Here the sample spans about 110,000 clones, 81% being singletons. The germline CDR1 and CDR2 sequences are LGHNA and YNFKEQ. CDR3 length: 15 amino acids. V lost 0 bases and J 2 bases, leaving 7 bases between the germline ends. Focal radiation plus CTLA-4 blockade with ipilimumab was given to patients with chemo-refractory metastatic non-small-cell lung cancer. The chain carries TRBV4-2 and TRBJ2-2; D could derive from TRBD1 or TRBD2 (5 bases each). The sample in question was peripheral blood, obtained from a patient treated with radiotherapy plus ipilimumab. The sequence came from a human donor with non-small cell lung cancer that progressed on radiotherapy plus ipilimumab. Some clones in this sample may be carry-over from other donors' samples. The CDR3 DNA is TGTGCCAGCAGCCAAGATGGGGACAACACCGGGGAGCTGTTTTTT. Translated, it gives CASSQDGDNTGELFF.